This is a list of T cell receptor beta chains from one sample in a study of blood T cell repertoires in COVID-19. Repertoires were generated with immunoSEQ multiplex PCR, while TCRdb's copy carries only in-frame clones and drops some. The sample contains roughly 90,000 clones, roughly 87% of which appear only once. Sequenced material: peripheral blood. The receptors here all came from a man aged 45-65 years with acute or convalescent COVID-19. The CDR3 runs from the conserved cysteine through the conserved F or W. Fields, in order: J gene, V gene, CDR3 protein.

J: TRBJ2-3; V: TRBV18; CDR3: CASSPPAGFTDTQYF
J: TRBJ2-7; V: TRBV28; CDR3: CASSAGAPGYSYEQYF
J: TRBJ1-1; V: TRBV19; CDR3: CASSLPQGVSENTEAFF
J: TRBJ1-2; V: TRBV7-2; CDR3: CASSMRDRGRQGGYTF
J: TRBJ2-1; V: TRBV7-6; CDR3: CASSAGLGDEQFF
J: TRBJ2-1; V: TRBV21-1; CDR3: CATTGTSREGTRNEQFF
J: TRBJ2-3; V: TRBV7-9; CDR3: CASSLDPGREKDTQYF
J: TRBJ1-1; V: TRBV18; CDR3: CASSPPMEWETEAFF
J: TRBJ2-5; V: TRBV27; CDR3: CASSGGGETQYF
J: TRBJ1-4; V: TRBV11-2; CDR3: CASSLGQGILEKLFF
J: TRBJ1-1; V: TRBV19; CDR3: CASRGWDRMNTEAFF
J: TRBJ2-7; V: TRBV7-3; CDR3: CASSLRAGVGYEQYF
J: TRBJ1-4; V: TRBV2; CDR3: CASSEGTVNEKLFF
J: TRBJ1-1; V: TRBV7-2; CDR3: CASSSSLRQDLNTEAFF
J: TRBJ1-5; V: TRBV5-5; CDR3: CASSLGSRGNQPQHF
J: TRBJ1-3; V: TRBV7-2; CDR3: CASSRPGQGAGTIYF
J: TRBJ2-3; V: TRBV7-8; CDR3: CASSLVNGASTDTQYF
J: TRBJ2-3; V: TRBV9; CDR3: CARGTSGRAEGTQYF
J: TRBJ1-2; V: TRBV12-5; CDR3: CASGLWGGIGGYTF
J: TRBJ2-7; V: TRBV28; CDR3: CASETGNGEQYF
J: TRBJ1-4; V: TRBV18; CDR3: CASSLGQGNEKLFF
J: TRBJ2-7; V: TRBV24-1; CDR3: CATSDWPSGGDSSRQYF
J: TRBJ1-2; V: TRBV6-1; CDR3: CASSEKGNYGYTF
J: TRBJ2-3; V: TRBV6-6; CDR3: CASSYSGQTSTDTQYF
J: TRBJ2-2; V: TRBV11-3; CDR3: CASSSQGGAGELFF
J: TRBJ1-2; V: TRBV24-1; CDR3: CATSDPNGERYGYTF
J: TRBJ2-1; V: TRBV5-1; CDR3: CASSLGLQHNEQFF
J: TRBJ1-6; V: TRBV5-3; CDR3: CARSFREGGSPLHF
J: TRBJ2-2; V: TRBV9; CDR3: CASSGRSGELFF
J: TRBJ1-6; V: TRBV5-6; CDR3: CASSLDRGQNSPLHF
J: TRBJ1-5; V: TRBV6-5; CDR3: CASSYSVGNQPQHF
J: TRBJ1-5; V: TRBV6-5; CDR3: CASSRDGGLGPQHF
J: TRBJ2-7; V: TRBV5-1; CDR3: CASSRGTDSYEQYF
J: TRBJ2-1; V: TRBV7-3; CDR3: CASSLNPGSVSYNEQFF
J: TRBJ1-2; V: TRBV2; CDR3: CARADSGGYTF
J: TRBJ1-2; V: TRBV24-1; CDR3: CATSDPGQGVYGYTF
J: TRBJ1-2; V: TRBV5-6; CDR3: CASSRNRANYGYTF
J: TRBJ1-3; V: TRBV27; CDR3: CASSPDGQGTGNTIYF
J: TRBJ1-6; V: TRBV7-8; CDR3: CASSRYRQGTSPLHF
J: TRBJ2-3; V: TRBV5-5; CDR3: CASSLASGGTDTQYF
J: TRBJ2-2; V: TRBV19; CDR3: CASMRQGGTGELFF
J: TRBJ1-5; V: TRBV24-1; CDR3: CATRDYDTNQPQHF